Listed below are T cell receptor beta chains from one sample, sequenced in a study of cytomegalovirus exposure and HLA in healthy donors. Repertoires were generated with immunoSEQ multiplex PCR, while TCRdb's copy carries only in-frame clones and drops some. The sample has some 160,000 clones; 65% to 85% are singletons. The sequenced sample was PBMCs. The origin of the receptors is a man aged 50-59 years in good health and CMV-seropositive. CDR3s include the opening cysteine and the closing phenylalanine or tryptophan. Rows give clone size only sometimes, using once, few, many, or a class for an expanded clone.

abundance: once; j_gene: TRBJ1-2; v_gene: TRBV7-2; CDR3aa: CASSLNGGQGGGYTF
abundance: once; j_gene: TRBJ2-5; v_gene: TRBV9; CDR3aa: CASSVNSLETQYF
abundance: -; j_gene: TRBJ2-1; v_gene: TRBV6-5; CDR3aa: CASSYGYRRQGEQFF
abundance: -; j_gene: TRBJ1-1; v_gene: TRBV9; CDR3aa: CASSVGRGADTEAFF
abundance: -; j_gene: TRBJ1-2; v_gene: TRBV7-2; CDR3aa: CASSAHGLYGYTF
abundance: -; j_gene: TRBJ2-1; v_gene: TRBV5-1; CDR3aa: CASSMGQVSDEQFF
abundance: once; j_gene: TRBJ2-6; v_gene: TRBV4-1; CDR3aa: CASSPPLRVSGANVLTF
abundance: -; j_gene: TRBJ2-3; v_gene: TRBV9; CDR3aa: CASSVYKRGGTDTQYF
abundance: -; j_gene: TRBJ2-7; v_gene: TRBV5-1; CDR3aa: CASNTGEGLEQYF
abundance: once; j_gene: TRBJ1-5; v_gene: TRBV6-1; CDR3aa: CASSDHRVNQPQHF
abundance: -; j_gene: TRBJ2-7; v_gene: TRBV28; CDR3aa: CASNRGMREQYF
abundance: -; j_gene: TRBJ2-5; v_gene: TRBV9; CDR3aa: CASSVALSGQETQYF
abundance: -; j_gene: TRBJ2-3; v_gene: TRBV5-1; CDR3aa: CASSQYPITSGPSTDTQYF
abundance: -; j_gene: TRBJ1-1; v_gene: TRBV27; CDR3aa: CASSFDRGRVNTEAFF
abundance: -; j_gene: TRBJ2-5; v_gene: TRBV9; CDR3aa: CASSVVGTSSSTQYF
abundance: -; j_gene: TRBJ1-2; v_gene: TRBV4-1; CDR3aa: CASSPPPGQGRNGYTF
abundance: -; j_gene: TRBJ1-6; v_gene: TRBV7-9; CDR3aa: CASSSQGAMGSPLHF